This TCR beta chain is from a study of T cell repertoires in cytomegalovirus infection (dated by TCRdb to the late 2010s). At the level of the whole study: Donor HLA type was relevant to the analysis, because carriage of CMV infection together with the matching HLA type was indicated by public TCR beta signatures. Beyond this particular receptor, the publication reports: The ex vivo response was dominated by HLA-C-restricted CMV-specific TCR beta clonotypes, which also provided the single most frequent clonotype in two of eight donors. Cumulative frequency of public TCR beta family members discriminated carriers of CMV infection plus the relevant HLA type in this cohort and an independent approximately 350-donor cohort.

The sequencing machine was an Illumina HiSeq 1500. TCRdb reprocessing: public reads trimmed at Q25 with fastp, clones called with MiXCR, in-frame beta chains kept. Duplicate CDR3 protein sequences are folded into a single record with the most common DNA and genes. Within this sample are about 400,000 distinct CDR3 sequences, with 15% to 20% of them counted one time only. 7.5% to 9% of the sample is held by the ten biggest clonotypes. About this clonotype itself: This clone's antigen is unknown. Base qualities are not recorded, but no much larger clone differs from it by a single base.

From a lookup of the germline V gene, CDR1 and CDR2 are SNHLY and FYNNEI. The germline V and J ends show losses of 7 bases and 14 bases respectively, and no gene match explains 13 bases of the junction. The CDR3 sequence holds 14 residues, the cysteine and phenylalanine included. The retained sequence is limited to the CDR3, 42 bases, with the frame set at the first base. The sequence was collected from a human donor in good health (CMV status not recorded). Some clones in this sample may be carry-over from other donors' samples. The chain is encoded by TRBV2 joined to TRBJ1-6; the central 8 bases match TRBD1. Sequences were obtained from PBMCs. The CDR3 protein is CASTTGGGGYTLHF. In nucleotide form, the sequence is TGTGCCAGCACCACAGGGGGAGGGGGTTATACCCTCCACTTT. The CDR3, completed at both ends by the reference TRBV2 and TRBJ1-6 genes, gives the full variable domain EPEVTQTPSHQVTQMGQEVILRCVPISNHLYFYWYRQILGQKVEFLVSFYNNEISEKSEIFDDQFSVERPDGSNFTLKIRSTKLEDSAMYFCASTTGGGGYTLHFGNGTRLTVT.